Following are 28 T cell receptor beta chains from one sample sequenced in a study of blood T cell repertoires in COVID-19. The table came from immunoSEQ multiplex PCR; TCRdb's copy has only in-frame clones and leaves some out. The repertoire has 280,000 or so clones, approximately 88% of them found once; the top ten carry under 7%. The sequenced sample consisted of PBMCs or T cells enriched from blood (not recorded which). The receptors originated from a woman in her forties who had recovered from COVID-19.

This sequence joins TRBV4-3 and TRBJ2-7, with 7 bases matching TRBD2. In germline, CDR1 is LGHNA, CDR2 YSLEER. V lost 0 bases to trimming and J lost 1 base; unmatched junction nucleotides: 3. The CDR3 is made up of 15 amino acids. In DNA form, the CDR3 reads TGCGCCAGCAGCCAAGATGGGGAGGGTTCCTACGAGCAGTACTTC. Residues: CASSQDGEGSYEQYF.

The genes are TRBV12-3 or TRBV12-4 and TRBJ1-1, with a weak D call TRBD1 (5 bases). The CDR3 totals 13 residues. V dropped 4 bases and J dropped 4 bases, with 10 bases sitting between them. The CDR3 nucleotides read TGTGCCAGCAGTTATGGGCAGGGCACTGAAGCTTTCTTT. This codes for CASSYGQGTEAFF.

This clone was observed a single time. The V and J genes are TRBV3-1 (or the pseudogene TRBV3-2) and TRBJ2-2; the match to TRBD1 covers 8 bases. The CDR3 sequence is 16 residues long. The J segment lost 5 bases and the V segment lost 0 bases, leaving 5 bases of the junction unmatched. Germline assignment: CDR1 LGHDT and CDR2 YNNKEL (reference sequence). The CDR3 DNA reads as TGTGCCAGCAGCCAAGAACCAGGGGGCTTAACCGGGGAGCTGTTTTTT. This gives the protein CASSQEPGGLTGELFF.

This chain joins TRBV4-3 and TRBJ2-1; 9 bases are shared with TRBD2. The V gene end was trimmed by 4 bases and the J gene end by 2 bases; junction bases not matched to a gene: 9. Germline V lookup: CDR1 LGHNA, CDR2 YSLEER. This CDR3 comprises 17 residues. CDR3 loop: CASSPALSGSTYNEQFF. DNA for the CDR3: TGCGCCAGCAGCCCAGCACTTAGCGGGAGCACCTACAATGAGCAGTTCTTC.

A word on this clone: The sample holds other DNA sequences that translate to the same CDR3. The chain recombines TRBV28 with TRBJ1-5, with D possibly TRBD1 on 5 matching bases. The length of the CDR3 is 13 residues. V shed 3 bases and J shed 6 bases, with 9 bases lying between them. Germline V gene lookup returns CDR1 MDHEN and CDR2 SYDVKM. The DNA of the CDR3 is TGTGCCAGCAGTTTTGGGGGGAGTCAGCCCCAGCATTTT. Its translation is CASSFGGSQPQHF.

This clone has more than one count but fewer than ten. This sequence joins TRBV7-3 and TRBJ1-1, with TRBD1 as a possible D gene (5 bases). Looked up from germline, CDR1 is SGHTA and CDR2 is FQGTGA. V was trimmed by 0 bases and J by 5 bases, leaving 7 bases between them. This CDR3 comprises 13 residues. As DNA, the CDR3 is TGTGCCAGCAGCTTAACCCCAGGGACTGAAGCTTTCTTT. It codes for CASSLTPGTEAFF.

Concerning this clone itself: At one boundary the junction diverges from the germline segment, which might be a read error. V and J are TRBV9 and TRBJ2-7, with a tentative D call TRBD1 (7 bases). CDR3 length: 14 residues. The germline V gene has CDR1 SGDLS and CDR2 YYNGEE. CDR3 region: CASSQGVAVTEQYF. CDR3 nucleotides: TGTGCAAGCAGCCAGGGGGTAGCGGTAACCGAGCAGTACTTC.

The chain couples TRBV7-8 to TRBJ1-6; 10 positions match TRBD1. The CDR3 totals 14 residues. CDR1 and CDR2 from the germline V gene are SGHVS and FQNEAQ. V was clipped by 5 bases and J by 7 bases; unmatched bases: 2. The CDR3 nucleotides are TGTGCCAGCAGCAGGGGACAGGGGAATTCACCCCTCCACTTT. It specifies CASSRGQGNSPLHF. Complete variable domain (other parts from reference TRBV7-8 and TRBJ1-6): GAGVSQSPRYKVAKRGQDVALRCDPISGHVSLFWYQQALGQGPEFLTYFQNEAQLDKSGLPSDRFFAERPEGSVSTLKIQRTQQEDSAVYLCASSRGQGNSPLHFGNGTRLTVT.

V is TRBV24-1 and J is TRBJ1-2; D ambiguous. Germline V lookup: CDR1 KGHDR, CDR2 SFDVKD. CDR3 length: 15 residues. The V and J ends lost 4 bases and 6 bases respectively, with 17 bases between them. In DNA, the CDR3 is TGTGCCACCAGTGAGCGGGGAAGGGCTTTTAATGGCTACACCTTC. This codes for CATSERGRAFNGYTF.

The chain has TRBV29-1 and TRBJ2-1; D unresolved. Per germline, CDR1 SQVTM and CDR2 ANQGSEA. The V gene lost 2 bases and the J gene lost 12 bases, with 14 bases spanning the gap. The CDR3 length is 12 residues. Here the CDR3 reads CSVEIEVSGQFF. CDR3 coding DNA: TGCAGCGTTGAAATTGAGGTTTCGGGGCAGTTCTTC.

This chain connects TRBV2 to TRBJ1-3, with a tentative D call TRBD1 (5 bases). The CDR3 has 15 amino acids. V lost 1 base and J lost 8, with 15 bases in between. Per the germline V gene, CDR1 is SNHLY and CDR2 is FYNNEI. The CDR3 DNA reads TGTGCCAGCAGTGAAGGGAGACAGCGGGGGGACACCATATATTTT. It codes for CASSEGRQRGDTIYF.

This clone was counted once. The rearrangement uses TRBV30 and TRBJ2-7, with 10 bases lining up with TRBD2. This CDR3 region has 16 residues. With V trimmed by 1 base and J by 6 bases, 12 bases remained unmatched. CDR1 GTSNPN and CDR2 SVGIG come from the germline V gene (reference sequence). The CDR3 DNA sequence: TGTGCCTGGAGTGGTGTGGGCCTAGCGGGAGATAGCGAGCAGTACTTC. Protein product: CAWSGVGLAGDSEQYF.

V gene TRBV6-2 or TRBV6-3 combines with J gene TRBJ1-6; tentatively, D is TRBD1 (5 bases). Trimming stripped 2 bases from V and 3 bases from J, with 8 bases between. The CDR3 has 15 amino acids. Germline V gives CDR1 MNHEY, CDR2 SVGEGT. In DNA form, the CDR3 reads TGTGCCAGCAGTTACCGGGGGGACTATAATTCACCCCTCCACTTT. This translates into CASSYRGDYNSPLHF.

The V and J genes are TRBV13 and TRBJ2-1; D possibly corresponds to TRBD1 (7 bases). Germline V gene sequence: CDR1 PRHDT, CDR2 FYEKMQ (reference sequence). The V and J ends lost 5 bases and 7 bases respectively, with 18 bases between them. The CDR3 covers 15 residues. In DNA form, the CDR3 reads TGTGCCAGCAGCCCCAGACAGGGAGGCCGGAATGAGCAGTTCTTC. Its translation is CASSPRQGGRNEQFF. Combining the CDR3 with reference TRBV13 and TRBJ2-1 gives the whole variable domain AAGVIQSPRHLIKEKRETATLKCYPIPRHDTVYWYQQGPGQDPQFLISFYEKMQSDKGSIPDRFSAQQFSDYHSELNMSSLELGDSALYFCASSPRQGGRNEQFFGPGTRLTVL.

Only one count was recorded for this clone. CDR3 coding DNA: TGTGCCACCAGCAGAGATAAGGCAGGGGGCTCCTACAATGAGCAGTTCTTC. Residues: CATSRDKAGGSYNEQFF. The chain uses TRBV15 and TRBJ2-1; the match to TRBD1 covers 7 bases. The CDR3 sequence is 17 residues long. Germline-derived CDR1 and CDR2 are LNHNV and YYDKDF (reference sequence). The V and J ends lost 0 bases and 0 bases, in that order; junction bases with no gene match: 5. The entire variable domain, with the rest obtained from reference TRBV15 and TRBJ2-1, is as follows: DAMVIQNPRYQVTQFGKPVTLSCSQTLNHNVMYWYQQKSSQAPKLLFHYYDKDFNNEADTPDNFQSRRPNTSFCFLDIRSPGLGDTAMYLCATSRDKAGGSYNEQFFGPGTRLTVL.

Only one count was recorded for this clone. The V gene is TRBV7-2, the J gene TRBJ1-5, with D possibly matching TRBD1 (6 bases). CDR3 length equals 14 residues. In germline, CDR1 is SGHTA, CDR2 FQGNSA. V was pared by 5 bases and J by 3 bases, with 11 bases between. In nucleotides, the CDR3 is TGTGCCAGCAGCCAAACAGGGCACAATCAGCCCCAGCATTTT. Translating gives CASSQTGHNQPQHF.

This clone was detected once. The rearrangement links TRBV5-1 to TRBJ2-7; 8 bases agree with TRBD2. The CDR3 runs 17 residues. CDR1 is SGHRS, CDR2 YFSETQ, per germline. The V segment lost 4 bases and the J segment 3 bases; nucleotides outside the gene matches: 15. The CDR3 DNA follows: TGCGCCAGCAGCACACAAACATCCGGGGGGGAATACTACGAGCAGTACTTC. It yields the protein CASSTQTSGGEYYEQYF.

This clone has only one observation. CDR3 nucleotide sequence: TGTGCCAGCATAACCTGGGGACAGGGCCTACCTGAAGCTTTCTTT. Translating it yields CASITWGQGLPEAFF. This chain connects TRBV28 to TRBJ1-1; TRBD1 aligns across 9 bases. J lost 6 bases, V lost 7 bases, and 12 bases had no gene match. The CDR3 is made up of 15 amino acids. Looked up from germline, CDR1 is MDHEN and CDR2 is SYDVKM.

The chain links TRBV18 to TRBJ2-3, with 7 bases that match TRBD2. The CDR3 length is 16 residues. Germline lookup yields CDR1 KGHSH and CDR2 LQKENI. V dropped 3 bases and J dropped 4; count of bases not matched to a gene: 10. CDR3 loop: CASSPSLARDPDTQYF. The CDR3 bases are TGTGCCAGCTCACCTTCACTAGCGAGAGACCCAGATACGCAGTATTTT.

The rearrangement joins TRBV21-1 to TRBJ1-6; the listed D gene, TRBD1, was not tested against the DNA. TRBV21-1 has pseudogene status. The CDR3 runs to 16 residues. The DNA for the CDR3 is TGTGCCAGCAGCAAAGTTTCAGGGGGCGCTTATTCACCCCTCCACTTT. Its protein product is CASSKVSGGAYSPLHF.

This clone was seen a few times. The rearrangement uses TRBV10-1 and TRBJ2-7, with a weak D call TRBD2 (5 bases). CDR3 length equals 15 residues. The germline V and J ends were trimmed by 4 bases and 6 bases, with 19 bases remaining between them. Germline V CDR1 and CDR2: WNHNN, SYGVQD (reference sequence). The DNA of the CDR3 is TGCGCCAGCAGTGGAGTAGGGAGTAGGAACTGCGAGCAGTACTTC. Translating it yields CASSGVGSRNCEQYF.

V usage is TRBV9 and J usage is TRBJ2-7; tentatively, D is TRBD1 (6 bases). Germline V gene sequence: CDR1 SGDLS, CDR2 YYNGEE. Trimming removed 4 bases from V and 4 bases from J, with 18 bases in between. The CDR3 has 15 residues. DNA for the CDR3: TGTGCCAGCAGCCCCCGGCAGGGGATTTCGTACGAGCAGTACTTC. The encoded protein is CASSPRQGISYEQYF.

The genes are TRBV7-2 and TRBJ2-7; 9 bases match TRBD1. CDR1 SGHTA and CDR2 FQGNSA come from the germline V gene. The ends lost 5 bases at V and 3 bases at J; junction bases unmatched: 5. The CDR3 is 14 amino acids. The CDR3 DNA reads as TGTGCCAGCAGCCGTGGACAGGGGCGCTACGAGCAGTACTTC. This translates into CASSRGQGRYEQYF.

This clone was detected only a few times. V and J are TRBV6-1 and TRBJ2-7, with D possibly TRBD2 on 6 matching bases. V lost 3 bases and J 2 bases, leaving 11 bases between the germline ends. This CDR3 spans 14 amino acids. Germline values: CDR1 MNHNS, CDR2 SASEGT. The CDR3 protein is CASSEGGGAYEQYF. The CDR3 DNA reads TGTGCCAGCAGTGAGGGGGGAGGTGCCTACGAGCAGTACTTC.

The CDR3 loop reads CASSRAGTGGEGGYTF. The DNA of the CDR3 is TGTGCCAGCAGTAGAGCCGGGACAGGGGGCGAAGGTGGCTACACCTTC. V gene TRBV6-6 combines with J gene TRBJ1-2, with TRBD1 matching 12 bases. The CDR3 has 16 residues. Losses at the gene ends were 5 bases for V and 7 bases for J; bases not matched to a gene: 11. The germline gives CDR1 MNHNY, CDR2 SVGAGI (reference sequence).

The gene calls are TRBV10-3 and TRBJ2-3; D call uncertain. V was trimmed by 6 bases and J by 0 bases, leaving 4 bases between them. This CDR3 is built from 12 residues. Germline assignment: CDR1 ENHRY and CDR2 SYGVKD. The CDR3 loop reads CAISGSTDTQYF. The CDR3 DNA reads as TGTGCCATCAGCGGGAGCACAGATACGCAGTATTTT.

The chain has TRBV15 and TRBJ2-2; 7 bases line up with TRBD2. The CDR3 consists of 16 residues. Unmatched junction bases numbered 14, after V lost 8 bases and J lost 5 bases. Per germline, CDR1 LNHNV and CDR2 YYDKDF (reference sequence). The CDR3 spells CATSTLAIFGTGELFF. The CDR3 coding sequence is TGTGCCACCTCAACACTAGCGATTTTTGGAACCGGGGAGCTGTTTTTT. Full variable domain (outside the CDR3, taken from reference TRBV15 and TRBJ2-2): DAMVIQNPRYQVTQFGKPVTLSCSQTLNHNVMYWYQQKSSQAPKLLFHYYDKDFNNEADTPDNFQSRRPNTSFCFLDIRSPGLGDTAMYLCATSTLAIFGTGELFFGEGSRLTVL.

The V gene is TRBV30, the J gene TRBJ1-6, with a weak D call TRBD1 (5 bases). From germline, CDR1 is GTSNPN and CDR2 SVGIG (reference sequence). Trimming left V 8 bases short and J 9 bases short, with 26 bases between. The CDR3 contains 16 residues. The DNA for the CDR3 is TGTGCCGCACCCTCTATTTCGGGACTGCAGACTTCACCCCTCCACTTT. Translated: CAAPSISGLQTSPLHF.